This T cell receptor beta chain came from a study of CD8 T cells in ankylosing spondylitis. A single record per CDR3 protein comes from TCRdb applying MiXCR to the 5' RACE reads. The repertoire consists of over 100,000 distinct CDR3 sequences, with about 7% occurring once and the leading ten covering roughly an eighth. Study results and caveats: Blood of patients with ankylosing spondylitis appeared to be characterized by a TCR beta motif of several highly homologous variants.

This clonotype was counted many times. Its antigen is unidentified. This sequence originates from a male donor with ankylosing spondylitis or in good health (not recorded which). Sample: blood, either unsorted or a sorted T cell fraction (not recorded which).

This chain's CDR3 is CSAWGLAGVNEQFF. The CDR3 DNA reads TGCAGTGCTTGGGGACTAGCGGGAGTCAATGAGCAGTTCTTC. The chain carries TRBV20-1 and TRBJ2-1; 14 positions agree with TRBD2. Germline CDR1 DFQATT, CDR2 SNEGSKA (reference sequence). J lost 6 bases, V lost 5 bases, and 3 bases had no gene match. The CDR3 covers 14 residues.